What follows are 19 T cell receptor beta chains derived from one specimen sequenced in a study of cytotoxic CD8 clonotypes in ibrutinib-treated CLL. The method was immunoSEQ multiplex PCR; TCRdb's version includes in-frame clones alone and lacks a portion of them. The sample comprises 55,000 to 85,000 clones, about nine tenths of which are singletons, and approximately 3% rests with the top ten. The source material was PBMCs, sampled after 12 months of ibrutinib treatment. The receptors derive from a human donor with chronic lymphocytic leukemia.

The chain uses TRBV30 and TRBJ2-1, with D perhaps matching TRBD1 or TRBD2 (5 bases each). Germline V gene data show CDR1 as GTSNPN and CDR2 as SVGIG (reference sequence). Trimming shortened V by 7 bases and J by 3 bases, and 19 bases separated the two germline ends. CDR3 length: 15 amino acids. The CDR3 protein is CASEIRDGNYNEQFF. In DNA form, the CDR3 reads TGTGCCTCAGAGATCCGGGACGGAAACTACAATGAGCAGTTCTTC. Based on the CDR3 plus reference TRBV30 and TRBJ2-1, the full variable domain is SQTIHQWPATLVQPVGSPLSLECTVEGTSNPNLYWYRQAAGRGLQLLFYSVGIGQISSEVPQNLSASRPQDRQFILSSKKLLLSDSGFYLCASEIRDGNYNEQFFGPGTRLTVL.

This chain links TRBV27 with TRBJ1-1, with TRBD1 matching over 8 bases. V trimming: 2 bases; J trimming: 1 base; junction bases outside the gene matches: 3. This CDR3 is built from 15 residues. CDR1 and CDR2 (germline): MNHEY, SMNVEV (reference sequence). The CDR3, as DNA: TGTGCCAGCAGTTTAGACAGGGGACCGAACACTGAAGCTTTCTTT. Residues: CASSLDRGPNTEAFF.

This clone was found once. The chain has TRBV6-5 and TRBJ1-2; TRBD1 is a possible D gene (5 bases). The CDR3 sequence is 13 residues long. The germline V and J ends were trimmed by 2 bases and 8 bases, with 12 bases remaining between them. In germline, CDR1 is MNHEY, CDR2 SVGAGI. The CDR3 region is CASSYPLQGGYTF. For the CDR3, the DNA is TGTGCCAGCAGTTACCCCCTCCAGGGCGGCTACACCTTC.

This chain uses TRBV12-5 with TRBJ1-5; 9 bases map to TRBD1. J lost 3 bases, V lost 5 bases, and 5 bases had no gene match. This CDR3 contains 15 residues. Germline-derived CDR1 and CDR2 are LGHNT and FRNRAP. This CDR3 reads CASGTGTGLNQPQHF. The CDR3 bases are TGTGCTAGTGGTACCGGGACAGGGCTCAATCAGCCCCAGCATTTT.

The V gene is TRBV5-5, the J gene TRBJ1-2, with TRBD1 identical over 10 bases. The CDR3 loop spans 14 amino acids. Trimming took 2 bases from V and 5 from J; bases not matched to a gene: 3. Germline V gene data show CDR1 as SGHKS and CDR2 as YYEKEE (reference sequence). CDR3 sequence: CASSFRTGGYGYTF. The CDR3 coding sequence is TGTGCCAGCAGCTTCCGGACAGGGGGATATGGCTACACCTTC. The full variable domain, in which reference TRBV5-5 and TRBJ1-2 provide the parts outside the CDR3, is DAGVTQSPTHLIKTRGQQVTLRCSPISGHKSVSWYQQVLGQGPQFIFQYYEKEERGRGNFPDRFSARQFPNYSSELNVNALLLGDSALYLCASSFRTGGYGYTFGSGTRLTVV.

The chain joins TRBV28 to TRBJ2-7; unclear D gene. The CDR3 sequence is 14 residues long. Germline lookup yields CDR1 MDHEN and CDR2 SYDVKM. Trimming took off 5 bases at V and 1 base at J, with 12 bases between the two ends. The CDR3 nucleotides are TGTGCCAGCAGTAAGACGTGGGCGTCCTACGAGCAGTACTTC. Its translation: CASSKTWASYEQYF.

The chain is built from TRBV15 and TRBJ2-7; 9 nucleotides match TRBD1. CDR1 and CDR2 (germline): LNHNV, YYDKDF (reference sequence). The ends lost 3 bases at V and 2 bases at J; junction bases unmatched: 2. The CDR3 is 14 residues long. Here the CDR3 DNA reads TGTGCCACCAGCAGTGACAGGGGGGCCTACGAGCAGTACTTC. Its translation is CATSSDRGAYEQYF.

The chain carries TRBV5-5 and TRBJ2-2, with D possibly being TRBD1 (6 bases). V was trimmed by 4 bases and J by 1 base, leaving 8 bases between them. Germline CDR1 is SGHKS and CDR2 is YYEKEE (reference sequence). There are 14 residues in the CDR3. The CDR3 sequence: CASSRGQNTGELFF. CDR3 bases: TGTGCCAGCAGCCGGGGACAGAACACCGGGGAGCTGTTTTTT.

The chain combines TRBV7-3 with TRBJ2-3; D is tentatively TRBD1 or TRBD2 (5 bases each). V was cut by 1 base and J by 4 bases, with 9 bases left in between. This CDR3 has 14 residues. Germline lookup yields CDR1 SGHTA and CDR2 FQGTGA. The CDR3 protein is CASSLRQGPDTQYF. The CDR3 DNA follows: TGTGCCAGCAGCTTAAGGCAGGGACCAGATACGCAGTATTTT.

V gene TRBV6-5 combines with J gene TRBJ1-5; 8 nucleotides agree with TRBD1. The CDR3 runs 14 residues. V shed 6 bases and J 7 bases; nucleotides not matched to a gene: 8. Germline assignment: CDR1 MNHEY and CDR2 SVGAGI. The CDR3 nucleotides are TGTGCCAGCAGGGTTACAGGGGGTGGACAGCCCCAGCATTTT. Residues: CASRVTGGGQPQHF.

The CDR3 DNA follows: TGTGCCAGCAGTGAAACGGGACAGGGGGATTACGAGCAGTACTTC. It specifies CASSETGQGDYEQYF. The chain has TRBV6-1 and TRBJ2-7, with 11 bases that match TRBD1. Germline V gene data show CDR1 as MNHNS and CDR2 as SASEGT. The CDR3 runs 15 residues. J gave up 4 bases and V 2 bases, and 4 bases lay outside the gene matches.

This chain links TRBV5-6 with TRBJ1-4; 7 nucleotides align to TRBD1. V dropped 2 bases and J dropped 6; count of bases not matched to a gene: 10. CDR1 and CDR2 (germline): SGHDT, YYEEEE. The CDR3 sequence is 16 residues long. As DNA, the CDR3 is TGTGCCAGCAGCTTAATAGACAGGGATCGAGATGAAAAACTGTTTTTT. It encodes CASSLIDRDRDEKLFF. Full variable domain (missing parts from reference TRBV5-6 and TRBJ1-4): DAGVTQSPTHLIKTRGQQVTLRCSPKSGHDTVSWYQQALGQGPQFIFQYYEEEERQRGNFPDRFSGHQFPNYSSELNVNALLLGDSALYLCASSLIDRDRDEKLFFGSGTQLSVL.

The chain is built from TRBV27 and TRBJ1-2; D might be TRBD1 (5 bases). The germline CDR1 and CDR2 sequences are MNHEY and SMNVEV (reference sequence). The germline V and J ends were trimmed by 3 bases and 1 base, with 15 bases remaining between them. The CDR3 is made up of 16 amino acids. The CDR3 sequence: CASSFGRAQLNYGYTF. In DNA, the CDR3 is TGTGCCAGCAGTTTTGGCAGGGCCCAACTTAACTATGGCTACACCTTC.

The chain recombines TRBV10-1 with TRBJ2-5; D is perhaps TRBD1 or TRBD2 (5 bases each). CDR3 length: 15 residues. V lost 3 bases, J lost 2 bases, and 13 bases lay in between. Germline V gene lookup returns CDR1 WNHNN and CDR2 SYGVQD (reference sequence). For the CDR3, the DNA is TGCGCCAGCAGTGACGGGGTAGGGGTTCAAGAGACCCAGTACTTC. Its translation: CASSDGVGVQETQYF.

This clone came up once. The V and J genes are TRBV30 and TRBJ1-3, with 8 bases aligning to TRBD1. V shed 0 bases and J 2 bases; nucleotides not matched to a gene: 3. The germline V gene has CDR1 GTSNPN and CDR2 SVGIG (reference sequence). The CDR3 has 15 residues. CDR3 DNA: TGTGCCTGGAGTGTATCGACAGGGGCTGGAAACACCATATATTTT. It specifies CAWSVSTGAGNTIYF.

This chain uses TRBV28 with TRBJ1-2, with TRBD1 as a possible D gene (5 bases). The CDR3 spans 13 residues. V was pared by 11 bases and J by 6 bases, with 19 bases between. Germline V lookup: CDR1 MDHEN, CDR2 SYDVKM. The CDR3 protein is CAGLRGGGHGYTF. CDR3 DNA sequence: TGTGCCGGCCTGAGGGGAGGTGGCCATGGCTACACCTTC.

The rearrangement uses TRBV25-1 and TRBJ2-7, with D unclear. The CDR3 is 16 amino acids. Trimming shortened V by 1 base and J by 0 bases, and 13 bases separated the two germline ends. Per the germline V gene, CDR1 is MGHDK and CDR2 is SYGVNS. CDR3 sequence: CASSESFDASSYEQYF. The CDR3 DNA sequence: TGTGCCAGCAGTGAATCTTTTGACGCTAGCTCCTACGAGCAGTACTTC.

The chain carries TRBV19 and TRBJ2-1, with 8 bases fitting TRBD2. The CDR3 has 15 amino acids. Germline V gives CDR1 LNHDA, CDR2 SQIVND (reference sequence). Trimming took 1 base from V and 7 from J; bases not matched to a gene: 6. CDR3 residues: CASSIAGGRVNEQFF. The CDR3 DNA reads as TGTGCCAGTAGTATAGCGGGAGGGAGGGTTAATGAGCAGTTCTTC.

The CDR3 reads CASSYLVGPQHF. DNA for the CDR3: TGTGCCAGCAGTTACCTCGTGGGGCCCCAGCATTTT. V is TRBV6-6 and J is TRBJ1-5; D ambiguous. Germline V gives CDR1 MNHNY, CDR2 SVGAGI (reference sequence). There are 12 residues in the CDR3. The V and J ends lost 2 bases and 9 bases respectively, with 8 bases between them.